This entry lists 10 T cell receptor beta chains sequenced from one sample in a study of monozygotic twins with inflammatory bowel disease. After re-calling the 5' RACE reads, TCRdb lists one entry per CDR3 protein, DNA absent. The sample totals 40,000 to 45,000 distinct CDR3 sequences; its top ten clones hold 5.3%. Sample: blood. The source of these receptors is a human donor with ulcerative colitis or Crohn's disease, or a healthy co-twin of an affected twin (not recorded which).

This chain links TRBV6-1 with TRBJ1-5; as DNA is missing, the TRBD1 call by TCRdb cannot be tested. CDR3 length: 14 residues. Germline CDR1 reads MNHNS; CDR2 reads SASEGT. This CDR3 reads CASSLDRSNQPQHF.

The CDR3 region is CASSSKVSPLHF. The V and J genes are TRBV5-6 and TRBJ1-6. Germline V CDR1 and CDR2: SGHDT, YYEEEE. CDR3 size: 12 residues.

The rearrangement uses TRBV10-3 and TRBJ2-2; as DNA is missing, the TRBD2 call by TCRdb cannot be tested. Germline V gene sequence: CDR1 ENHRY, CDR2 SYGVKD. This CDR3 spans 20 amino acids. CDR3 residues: CAIRILPGLAGFANTGELFF.

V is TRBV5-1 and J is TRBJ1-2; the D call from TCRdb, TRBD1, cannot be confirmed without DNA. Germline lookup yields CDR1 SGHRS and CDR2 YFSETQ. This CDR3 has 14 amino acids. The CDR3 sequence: CASSRQVSTPGYTF.

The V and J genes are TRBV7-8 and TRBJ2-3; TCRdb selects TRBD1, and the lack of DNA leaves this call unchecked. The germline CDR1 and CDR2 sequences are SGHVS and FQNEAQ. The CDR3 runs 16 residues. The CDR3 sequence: CASSLLAPLSTDTQYF. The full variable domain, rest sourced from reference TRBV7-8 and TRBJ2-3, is GAGVSQSPRYKVAKRGQDVALRCDPISGHVSLFWYQQALGQGPEFLTYFQNEAQLDKSGLPSDRFFAERPEGSVSTLKIQRTQQEDSAVYLCASSLLAPLSTDTQYFGPGTRLTVL.

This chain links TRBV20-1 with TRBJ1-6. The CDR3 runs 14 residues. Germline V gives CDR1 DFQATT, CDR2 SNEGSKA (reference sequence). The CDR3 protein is CSAERGSYNSPLHF.

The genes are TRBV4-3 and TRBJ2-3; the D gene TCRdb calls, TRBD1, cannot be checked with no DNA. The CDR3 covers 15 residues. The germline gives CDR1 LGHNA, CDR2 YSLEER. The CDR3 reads CASSQGSDEGDTQYF.

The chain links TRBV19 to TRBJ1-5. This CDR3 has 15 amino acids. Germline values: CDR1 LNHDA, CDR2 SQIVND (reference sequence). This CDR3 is CASSINFQANQPQHF.

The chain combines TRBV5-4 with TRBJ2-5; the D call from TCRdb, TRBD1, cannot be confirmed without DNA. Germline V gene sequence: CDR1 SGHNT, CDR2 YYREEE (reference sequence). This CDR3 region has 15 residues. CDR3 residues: CASSRGGGMRETQYF.

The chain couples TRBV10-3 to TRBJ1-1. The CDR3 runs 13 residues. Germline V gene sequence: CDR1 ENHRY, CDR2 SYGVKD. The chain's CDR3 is CAIGGRENTEAFF.